This TCR beta chain comes out of a study of blood T cell repertoires in COVID-19. Study as a whole: Acute-phase and convalescent COVID-19 samples originated in the United States, Italy and Spain. Sources were T cells, B-cell-depleted T cells, or PBMCs; the material itself was cDNA or gDNA.

In the original processing: Cell counts per sample came from amplifying reference gene primers. The assay was immunoSEQ multiplex PCR, and TCRdb's table has in-frame clones only and misses some. V, J and clone size derive from that table, while D and trimming were established from the DNA sequence. The sample has roughly 73,000 clones, 89% seen once; the top ten hold about 9.1%. This CDR3 is 15 amino acids long. V was clipped by 4 bases and J by 6 bases; unmatched bases: 7. Germline V gives CDR1 SGHTA, CDR2 FQGNSA. The TCR comes from a man older than 75 with acute or convalescent COVID-19. Sequenced material: peripheral blood. The chain has TRBV7-2 and TRBJ1-5; 9 bases are a match to TRBD1. The CDR3 spells CASSSRTGVGQPQHF. The CDR3 nucleotides are TGTGCCAGCAGCTCCAGGACAGGGGTGGGTCAGCCCCAGCATTTT.